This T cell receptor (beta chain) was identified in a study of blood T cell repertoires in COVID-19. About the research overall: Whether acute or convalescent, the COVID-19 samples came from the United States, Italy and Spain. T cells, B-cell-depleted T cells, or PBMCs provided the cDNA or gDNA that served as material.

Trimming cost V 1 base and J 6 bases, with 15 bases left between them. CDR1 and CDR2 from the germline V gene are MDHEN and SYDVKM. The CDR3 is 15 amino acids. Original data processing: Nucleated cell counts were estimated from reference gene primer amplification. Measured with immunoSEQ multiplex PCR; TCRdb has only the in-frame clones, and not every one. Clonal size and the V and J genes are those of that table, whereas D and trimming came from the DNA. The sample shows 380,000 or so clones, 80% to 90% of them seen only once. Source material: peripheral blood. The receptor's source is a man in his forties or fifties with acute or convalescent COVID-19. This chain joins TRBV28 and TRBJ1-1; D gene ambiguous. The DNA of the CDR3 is TGTGCCAGCAGTTTATTGGCCTACGACTTATCTGAAGCTTTCTTT. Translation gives CASSLLAYDLSEAFF.